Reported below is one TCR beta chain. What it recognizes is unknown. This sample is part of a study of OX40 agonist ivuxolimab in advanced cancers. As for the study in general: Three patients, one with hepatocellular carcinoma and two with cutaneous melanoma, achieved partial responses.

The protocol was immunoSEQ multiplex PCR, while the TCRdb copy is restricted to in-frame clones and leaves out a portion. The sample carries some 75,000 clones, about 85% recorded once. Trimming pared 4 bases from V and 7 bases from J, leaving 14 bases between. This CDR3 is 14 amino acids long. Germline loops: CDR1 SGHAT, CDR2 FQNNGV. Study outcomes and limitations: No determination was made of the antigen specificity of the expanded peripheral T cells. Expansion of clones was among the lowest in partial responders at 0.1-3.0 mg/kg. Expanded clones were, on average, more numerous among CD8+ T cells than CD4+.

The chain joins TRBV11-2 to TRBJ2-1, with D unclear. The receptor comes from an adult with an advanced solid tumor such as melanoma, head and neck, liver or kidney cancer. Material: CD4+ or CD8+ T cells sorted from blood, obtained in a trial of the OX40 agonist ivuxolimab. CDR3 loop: CASSSAVGSNEQFF. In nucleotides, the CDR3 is TGTGCCAGCAGCTCAGCTGTCGGGTCGAATGAGCAGTTCTTC.